This TCR beta chain was sequenced for a study of OX40 agonist ivuxolimab in advanced cancers. Across the whole study: Antecedent anti-PD-1, anti-PD-L1 or anti-CTLA-4 therapy was permissible, with 35% to 40% having received some.

This clone is a singleton in its sample. Antigen unknown. Per germline, CDR1 LNHDA and CDR2 SQIVND (reference sequence). Trimming cost V 9 bases and J 1 base; bases outside gene matches: 11. The length of the CDR3 is 15 residues. Study conclusions and caveats: There was clonal expansion of CD4+ and CD8+ blood T cells by week 6 at 0.1 to 3.0 mg/kg.

Profiled with immunoSEQ multiplex PCR; TCRdb holds only in-frame clones, not every one. The sample lists roughly 140,000 clones; around 94% were seen once. Sample: CD4+ or CD8+ T cells sorted from blood, taken in a trial of the OX40 agonist ivuxolimab. This sequence was found in an adult with an advanced solid tumor such as melanoma, head and neck, liver or kidney cancer. The chain employs TRBV19 and TRBJ2-5; the match to TRBD1 covers 7 bases. The CDR3 reads CASQRQGYFQETQYF. DNA for the CDR3: TGTGCCAGCCAACGACAGGGATATTTCCAAGAGACCCAGTACTTC. Full variable domain (missing parts from reference TRBV19 and TRBJ2-5): DGGITQSPKYLFRKEGQNVTLSCEQNLNHDAMYWYRQDPGQGLRLIYYSQIVNDFQKGDIAEGYSVSREKKESFPLTVTSAQKNPTAFYLCASQRQGYFQETQYFGPGTRLLVL.